A single TCR beta chain is shown here with its context. The target antigen is unknown. Using roughly 180 ng DNA, roughly 33,000 T cell genomes, the sorted-subset replicate PCRs were run. Libraries were prepared by immunoSEQ multiplex PCR; TCRdb keeps only in-frame clonotypes and omits some of them. Of some 580,000 clones listed, 98% are singletons. The data derive from a study of shared clonotypes between healthy human individuals. Findings and caveats of the study: The study found approximately 5% of naive CD4 clonotypes shared across a handful of donors. Genetic and exposure-history diversity was limited by the few donors. Rarefaction gave evidence that sorted-subset sequencing remained incomplete despite large depth.

In germline, CDR1 is MDHEN, CDR2 SYDVKM. Trimming cost V 2 bases and J 6 bases, with 4 bases left between them. CDR3 length equals 11 residues. Terminally differentiated effector memory CD45RA+ cells were excluded from the naive CD8 cells, which were CD45RO-negative and positively selected for CCR7. The sequenced sample was naive CD8+ T cells sorted from blood. The genes are TRBV28 and TRBJ1-2; D is ambiguous. The source of this sequence is a man younger than 45 in good health. The CDR3 DNA reads as TGTGCCAGCAGTTTACTAAATGGCTACACCTTC. Translating it yields CASSLLNGYTF.